A selection of T cell receptor beta chains follows, all from one sample in a study of beta chain features in type 1 diabetes. TCRdb keeps only in-frame clones here, not all; method: immunoSEQ multiplex PCR. In the table there are just over 600,000 clones, 15% of which are singletons. Sample: naive CD4+ T cells from blood. The origin of the receptors is a man aged 18 to 30 in good health. Both conserved end residues are part of each CDR3. The D gene is left open where the match is weak. Not all rows give a size; the values are once, few, many and, for expanded clones, a class.

d_gene | abundance | len | j_gene | v_gene | CDR3aa | CDR3nt
. | few | 16 | TRBJ2-3 | TRBV23-1 | CASTSWGSEGTDTQYF | TGCGCCAGCACCTCCTGGGGGAGTGAAGGCACAGATACGCAGTATTTT
. | few | 14 | TRBJ1-1 | TRBV9 | CASSVVGENTEAFF | TGTGCCAGCAGCGTAGTGGGGGAGAACACTGAAGCTTTCTTT
. | few | 16 | TRBJ1-4 | TRBV11-2 | CASSLTAWVGNEKLFF | TGTGCCAGCAGCCTGACTGCGTGGGTGGGGAATGAAAAACTGTTTTTT
. | . | 13 | TRBJ1-4 | TRBV30 | CAWSVQEREKLFF | TGTGCCTGGAGTGTACAGGAGCGTGAAAAACTGTTTTTT
TRBD1 | few | 14 | TRBJ1-5 | TRBV19 | CATHRGSNNQPQHF | TGTGCCACTCACAGGGGTTCGAACAATCAGCCCCAGCATTTT
. | few | 14 | TRBJ2-5 | TRBV27 | CASSWRQGRETQYF | TGTGCCAGCAGTTGGCGGCAGGGGAGAGAGACCCAGTACTTC
. | few | 17 | TRBJ2-3 | TRBV7-2 | CASSLAAGHGSGDTQYF | TGTGCCAGCAGCTTAGCGGCGGGACACGGGTCGGGTGATACGCAGTATTTT
. | few | 12 | TRBJ2-5 | TRBV6-5 | CASGRWQETQYF | TGTGCCAGCGGCAGGTGGCAAGAGACCCAGTACTTC
TRBD2 | . | 16 | TRBJ2-3 | TRBV6-5 | CASSYSLAGITDTQYF | TGTGCCAGCAGTTACTCGCTAGCGGGAATCACAGATACGCAGTATTTT
. | . | 15 | TRBJ1-2 | TRBV7-6 | CASSLSRVSFDGYTF | TGTGCCAGCAGCTTAAGCAGGGTATCTTTTGATGGCTACACCTTC
. | few | 15 | TRBJ1-2 | TRBV10-3 | CAISESMGSNYGYTF | TGTGCCATCAGTGAGTCAATGGGGTCTAACTATGGCTACACCTTC
. | . | 20 | TRBJ1-6 | TRBV7-6 | CASSTYGRTSSAAANSPLHF | TGTGCCAGCAGCACTTACGGCCGGACTTCCTCCGCGGCGGCTAATTCACCCCTCCACTTT
TRBD2 | . | 18 | TRBJ2-7 | TRBV10-2 | CASSPGTSGGRGSYEQYF | TGCGCCAGCAGCCCCGGGACTAGCGGGGGGCGGGGTTCCTACGAGCAGTACTTC
. | . | 17 | TRBJ1-1 | TRBV12-5 | CASGLVPRSRGNTEAFF | TGTGCTAGTGGTTTGGTACCTCGTAGCAGGGGGAACACTGAAGCTTTCTTT
. | . | 14 | TRBJ1-1 | TRBV25-1 | CASSARVPGTEAFF | TGTGCCAGCAGTGCCCGCGTCCCGGGCACTGAAGCTTTCTTT
. | . | 15 | TRBJ2-5 | TRBV27 | CASSFWVLDQETQYF | TGTGCCAGCAGTTTTTGGGTCCTCGACCAAGAGACCCAGTACTTC
TRBD1 | few | 15 | TRBJ1-6 | TRBV9 | CASSVQGAGNSPLHF | TGTGCCAGCAGCGTCCAGGGGGCAGGGAATTCACCCCTCCACTTT
. | few | 15 | TRBJ2-3 | TRBV10-2 | CASSEDGGRPRTQYF | TGCGCCAGCAGTGAAGACGGAGGTCGCCCAAGGACGCAGTATTTT
. | few | 13 | TRBJ2-6 | TRBV30 | CAWNAWRANVLTF | TGTGCCTGGAATGCGTGGCGGGCCAACGTCCTGACTTTC
. | . | 15 | TRBJ2-3 | TRBV5-4 | CASSQGSGATDTQYF | TGCGCCAGCAGCCAAGGTAGCGGTGCTACAGATACGCAGTATTTT
. | . | 14 | TRBJ2-1 | TRBV9 | CASSVAGTAHEQFF | TGTGCCAGCAGCGTAGCTGGGACGGCCCATGAGCAGTTCTTC
. | few | 15 | TRBJ2-2 | TRBV4-2 | CASSHGTSRTGELFF | TGTGCCAGCAGCCACGGCACAAGCAGAACCGGGGAGCTGTTTTTT
. | few | 13 | TRBJ1-2 | TRBV19 | CASSITGKEGYTF | TGTGCCAGTAGTATTACAGGGAAGGAAGGCTACACCTTC
TRBD1 | . | 15 | TRBJ2-5 | TRBV27 | CASSLTQGAGETQYF | TGTGCCAGCAGTTTAACTCAGGGGGCGGGAGAGACCCAGTACTTC
. | . | 14 | TRBJ2-5 | TRBV7-9 | CASSFRGVGETQYF | TGTGCCAGCAGCTTTCGGGGAGTAGGAGAGACCCAGTACTTC
. | . | 13 | TRBJ2-3 | TRBV18 | CASSPAGAPSQYF | TGTGCCAGCTCGCCGGCGGGGGCCCCCTCGCAGTATTTT
. | many | 14 | TRBJ2-7 | TRBV10-3 | CAIGRQGGSYEQYF | TGTGCCATCGGCCGACAGGGAGGTTCCTACGAGCAGTACTTC
. | few | 16 | TRBJ1-4 | TRBV15 | CATSRVIRGGDEKLFF | TGTGCCACCAGCAGGGTGATTAGGGGCGGAGATGAAAAACTGTTTTTT
TRBD1 | few | 13 | TRBJ1-2 | TRBV7-2 | CASSPGQGYGYTF | TGTGCCAGCAGCCCGGGACAGGGCTATGGCTACACCTTC
. | few | 15 | TRBJ1-1 | TRBV5-4 | CASSLATGRNTEAFF | TGTGCCAGCAGCTTGGCCACGGGCAGGAACACTGAAGCTTTCTTT
. | . | 15 | TRBJ1-2 | TRBV28 | CASSPSMRPTYGYTF | TGTGCCAGCAGCCCCTCGATGAGACCCACCTATGGCTACACCTTC
. | . | 15 | TRBJ2-3 | TRBV7-9 | CASSRGGLTTDTQYF | TGTGCCAGCAGCCGAGGGGGGCTCACAACAGATACGCAGTATTTT
. | . | 13 | TRBJ1-5 | TRBV11-2 | CASSSAIDQPQHF | TGTGCCAGCAGCTCCGCGATCGACCAGCCCCAGCATTTT
. | . | 14 | TRBJ2-1 | TRBV7-3 | CASSLSSGGNEQFF | TGTGCCAGCAGCTTATCGTCTGGGGGTAATGAGCAGTTCTTC
TRBD1 | once | 14 | TRBJ2-5 | TRBV19 | CASSIQQGIETQYF | TGTGCCAGTAGTATCCAACAGGGGATAGAGACCCAGTACTTC
. | few | 13 | TRBJ1-1 | TRBV28 | CASKRQTNTEAFF | TGTGCCAGCAAACGGCAGACGAACACTGAAGCTTTCTTT
. | . | 15 | TRBJ2-5 | TRBV10-3 | CATHDPSGFGETQYF | TGTGCCACCCACGACCCGTCAGGGTTCGGAGAGACCCAGTACTTC
TRBD1 | . | 16 | TRBJ1-4 | TRBV27 | CASSLRRGPTNEKLFF | TGTGCCAGCAGTTTAAGAAGGGGGCCAACTAATGAAAAACTGTTTTTT
TRBD2 | . | 17 | TRBJ2-1 | TRBV7-3 | CASSLGSGGLTYNEQFF | TGTGCCAGCAGCTTAGGAAGCGGGGGGTTAACCTACAATGAGCAGTTCTTC
TRBD1 | . | 13 | TRBJ1-4 | TRBV29-1 | CSVMTGANEKLFF | TGCAGCGTGATGACAGGGGCAAATGAAAAACTGTTTTTT
. | few | 13 | TRBJ2-7 | TRBV29-1 | CSVVRDPLLEQYF | TGCAGCGTTGTGAGGGACCCTCTACTCGAGCAGTACTTC
TRBD2 | . | 16 | TRBJ2-3 | TRBV5-1 | CASSSLLAGGTDTQYF | TGCGCCAGCAGCTCTCTACTAGCGGGAGGCACAGATACGCAGTATTTT
. | . | 14 | TRBJ1-1 | TRBV2 | CASSPNIGGTEAFF | TGTGCCAGCAGTCCAAACATTGGGGGGACTGAAGCTTTCTTT
. | . | 16 | TRBJ2-1 | TRBV9 | CASSVDPGVDYNEQFF | TGTGCCAGCAGCGTAGATCCGGGAGTGGACTACAATGAGCAGTTCTTC
. | . | 14 | TRBJ1-2 | TRBV7-3 | CASSLTEKSYGYTF | TGTGCCAGCAGCTTAACGGAGAAAAGCTATGGCTACACCTTC
. | . | 13 | TRBJ1-4 | TRBV7-2 | CASSFGGNEKLFF | TGTGCCAGCAGCTTTGGGGGTAATGAAAAACTGTTTTTT
TRBD2 | few | 13 | TRBJ2-7 | TRBV28 | CASEAGGIYEQYF | TGTGCCAGCGAGGCGGGGGGTATCTACGAGCAGTACTTC
. | few | 19 | TRBJ2-4 | TRBV2 | CASSETDSWGSQAKNIQYF | TGTGCCAGCAGTGAAACGGACTCCTGGGGTTCGCAGGCCAAAAACATTCAGTACTTC
. | . | 15 | TRBJ2-3 | TRBV30 | CAWSVGLLSTDTQYF | TGTGCCTGGAGTGTAGGACTACTGAGCACAGATACGCAGTATTTT
. | . | 15 | TRBJ2-5 | TRBV5-1 | CASSPWTGLQETQYF | TGCGCCAGCAGCCCATGGACAGGACTACAAGAGACCCAGTACTTC
TRBD2 | few | 18 | TRBJ2-5 | TRBV18 | CASSPQRPGLAGEETQYF | TGTGCCAGCTCACCTCAAAGACCGGGACTAGCGGGGGAAGAGACCCAGTACTTC
. | . | 11 | TRBJ1-5 | TRBV20-1 | CSASRLRSQHF | TGCAGTGCTAGTCGGCTCCGGTCCCAGCATTTT
. | . | 16 | TRBJ2-6 | TRBV15 | CATSRLTGSGANVLTF | TGTGCCACCAGCAGATTGACAGGCTCTGGGGCCAACGTCCTGACTTTC
. | . | 13 | TRBJ2-5 | TRBV9 | CASSVSSQETQYF | TGTGCCAGCAGCGTGTCTTCCCAAGAGACCCAGTACTTC
. | few | 16 | TRBJ1-2 | TRBV11-2 | CASSLAGFLGSYGYTF | TGTGCCAGCAGCTTAGCCGGATTCTTGGGAAGCTATGGCTACACCTTC
TRBD1 | few | 15 | TRBJ1-5 | TRBV5-1 | CASSFMGQPNQPQHF | TGCGCCAGCAGCTTTATGGGACAGCCTAATCAGCCCCAGCATTTT
TRBD1 | few | 14 | TRBJ2-7 | TRBV2 | CASRRTGQGYEQYF | TGTGCCAGCAGAAGGACAGGCCAAGGTTACGAGCAGTACTTC